This T cell receptor (beta chain) stems from a study of shared clonotypes between healthy human individuals. Produced via immunoSEQ multiplex PCR; TCRdb's table is partial and in-frame only. The repertoire holds about 470,000 clones, with about four fifths as singletons. General study results and limits: It was expected that sequencing depth would affect clonotype sharing among donors.

Remarks on this clone: What it recognizes is unknown.

Germline CDR1 SGHTA, CDR2 FQGTGA. Trimming took 5 bases from V and 3 from J, leaving 13 bases between them. The length of the CDR3 is 15 residues. The chain links TRBV7-3 to TRBJ2-2; D may match TRBD1 or TRBD2 (6 bases each). Sequenced sample: PBMCs. The receptor comes from a woman in her 40s in good health. Some clones in this sample may be carry-over from other donors' samples. The CDR3 loop reads CASSATGGDTGELFF. CDR3 DNA sequence: TGTGCCAGCAGCGCGACAGGAGGGGACACCGGGGAGCTGTTTTTT.